One and the same sample provided the 20 T cell receptor beta chains below, sequenced in a study of blood T cell repertoires in COVID-19. The method was immunoSEQ multiplex PCR; TCRdb's version includes in-frame clones alone and lacks a portion of them. This table has roughly 340,000 clones, more than 80% appearing once. Sequenced material: peripheral blood. The receptors come from a woman aged 25 to 39 with COVID-19, enrolled during active disease.

This clone is a singleton in its sample. CDR3 bases: TGTGCCAGCACTGGGGCAGGCGGTAATGAAAAACTGTTTTTT. Translating gives CASTGAGGNEKLFF. This chain uses TRBV2 with TRBJ1-4; maybe TRBD1 (5 bases). Trimming removed 7 bases from V and 4 bases from J, with 13 bases in between. The germline CDR1 and CDR2 sequences are SNHLY and FYNNEI. This CDR3 has 14 amino acids.

CDR3 sequence (DNA): TGCAGCGTTGCATCCCCGGGACTAGCGGGAGGGGCGAACACCGGGGAGCTGTTTTTT. This translates into CSVASPGLAGGANTGELFF. The chain has TRBV29-1 and TRBJ2-2, with 16 bases lining up with TRBD2. Trimming took 4 bases from V and 0 from J; bases not matched to a gene: 8. The CDR3 has 19 amino acids. Germline assignment: CDR1 SQVTM and CDR2 ANQGSEA.

V usage is TRBV3-1 (or the pseudogene TRBV3-2) and J usage is TRBJ2-1; 9 bases map to TRBD2. This CDR3 has 16 amino acids. V was pared by 4 bases and J by 7 bases, with 11 bases of the junction left unmatched. Germline V gives CDR1 LGHDT, CDR2 YNNKEL (reference sequence). In nucleotides, the CDR3 is TGTGCCAGCAGCCCAAATAGCGGGGGACCTACGAATGAGCAGTTCTTC. Translated, it gives CASSPNSGGPTNEQFF.

The rearrangement uses TRBV19 and TRBJ2-1, with D maybe TRBD2 (6 bases). Per germline, CDR1 LNHDA and CDR2 SQIVND (reference sequence). CDR3 length equals 13 residues. V lost 0 bases and J 13 bases, leaving 13 bases between the germline ends. CDR3 residues: CASSIDVGGFQFF. CDR3 in DNA: TGTGCCAGTAGTATAGATGTGGGAGGTTTCCAGTTCTTC.

The chain recombines TRBV10-2 with TRBJ2-5, with a tentative D call TRBD1 (6 bases). The CDR3 totals 14 residues. V was trimmed by 9 bases and J by 2 bases, leaving 16 bases between them. Germline lookup yields CDR1 WSHSY and CDR2 SAAADI. This chain's CDR3 is CARLGATEQETQYF. DNA of the CDR3: TGCGCCAGACTGGGGGCGACAGAACAAGAGACCCAGTACTTC.

This clone has a single count. The germline gene is not matched at one end of the junction; a read error may be the cause. The rearrangement links TRBV7-7 to TRBJ1-5, with 7 bases that match TRBD1. Germline CDR1 is SSHAT and CDR2 is FNYEAQ (reference sequence). The CDR3 contains 15 residues. CDR3 DNA sequence: TGTGCTAGCAGCTCCGACAGGGAGAGCAATCAGCCCCAGCATTTT. This codes for CASSSDRESNQPQHF.

The chain joins TRBV28 to TRBJ1-2, with 11 positions matching TRBD1. The CDR3 loop spans 15 amino acids. J gave up 2 bases and V 3 bases, and 2 bases lay outside the gene matches. Germline V gives CDR1 MDHEN, CDR2 SYDVKM. The CDR3 DNA follows: TGTGCCAGCAGTTTGGGGGACAGGGGGAACTATGGCTACACCTTC. It is translated as CASSLGDRGNYGYTF.

This clone was observed a single time. V gene TRBV4-3 combines with J gene TRBJ2-7; D possibly corresponds to TRBD2 (5 bases). There are 12 residues in the CDR3. Trimming removed 3 bases from V and 4 bases from J, with 7 bases in between. Germline V gene lookup returns CDR1 LGHNA and CDR2 YSLEER. CDR3 DNA sequence: TGCGCCAGCAGCCACCGGGGTTACGAGCAGTACTTC. Protein sequence: CASSHRGYEQYF.

The V call is TRBV2, the J call TRBJ2-7; D perhaps matches TRBD1 (5 bases). Trimming took off 3 bases at V and 2 bases at J, with 8 bases between the two ends. Germline V gene lookup returns CDR1 SNHLY and CDR2 FYNNEI. The CDR3 runs to 13 residues. CDR3 sequence reads: CASSEGLTYEQYV. The CDR3 coding sequence is TGTGCCAGCAGTGAGGGGCTGACCTACGAGCAGTACGTC.

This clone has more than one count but fewer than ten. The rearrangement joins TRBV30 to TRBJ2-2; TRBD1 might be the D (6 bases). Germline assignment: CDR1 GTSNPN and CDR2 SVGIG (reference sequence). The CDR3 consists of 13 residues. V was cut by 5 bases and J by 0 bases, with 7 bases left in between. CDR3 coding DNA: TGTGCCTGGTGGACAGCGAACACCGGGGAGCTGTTTTTT. Its translation: CAWWTANTGELFF.

This rearrangement joins TRBV28 to TRBJ1-1; the match to TRBD1 covers 8 bases. The junction had 7 bases not matched to a gene; V was cut back by 4 bases and J by 0 bases. CDR1 and CDR2 (germline): MDHEN, SYDVKM. This CDR3 has 16 residues. Here the CDR3 reads CASSSSDRVLNTEAFF. CDR3 DNA: TGTGCCAGCAGTTCCTCGGACAGGGTCTTGAACACTGAAGCTTTCTTT.

The chain couples TRBV29-1 to TRBJ2-3; D not certain. Trimming removed 7 bases at V and 2 bases at J, with 10 bases between. This CDR3 has 12 residues. Germline CDR1 is SQVTM and CDR2 is ANQGSEA. CDR3 region: CSGLSSTDTQYF. In DNA form, the CDR3 reads TGCAGCGGCCTAAGCTCCACAGATACGCAGTATTTT.

This rearrangement joins TRBV5-1 to TRBJ2-3; the match to TRBD2 covers 11 bases. Trimming took 4 bases from V and 0 from J; bases not matched to a gene: 7. Germline V lookup: CDR1 SGHRS, CDR2 YFSETQ. There are 17 residues in the CDR3. The CDR3 reads CASSTSSGRTSTDTQYF. CDR3 bases: TGCGCCAGCAGCACATCTAGCGGGAGGACTAGCACAGATACGCAGTATTTT.

The genes are TRBV6-5 and TRBJ1-2; D ambiguous. Trimming shortened V by 0 bases and J by 6 bases, and 11 bases separated the two germline ends. The CDR3 has 14 amino acids. Germline CDR1 and CDR2: MNHEY and SVGAGI. The CDR3 DNA reads as TGTGCCAGCAGTTACTCGTGGTCGGGAAATGGCTACACCTTC. Its translation is CASSYSWSGNGYTF.

This chain links TRBV9 with TRBJ2-3; unclear D gene. V lost 0 bases to trimming and J lost 2 bases, with 7 bases between them. The germline V gene has CDR1 SGDLS and CDR2 YYNGEE. The CDR3 is 14 residues long. The CDR3 spells CASSVAQITDTQYF. The CDR3 DNA sequence: TGTGCCAGCAGCGTAGCACAGATCACAGATACGCAGTATTTT.

V gene TRBV13 combines with J gene TRBJ2-1; 7 nucleotides agree with TRBD2. The CDR3 is 17 residues long. The germline V gene encodes CDR1 PRHDT and CDR2 FYEKMQ (reference sequence). The ends lost 2 bases at V and 3 bases at J; junction bases unmatched: 10. CDR3 residues: CASSLSLGGGHYNEQFF. CDR3 in DNA: TGTGCCAGCAGCTTAAGTCTCGGGGGAGGGCACTACAATGAGCAGTTCTTC.

The chain has TRBV10-3 and TRBJ2-5; 7 bases line up with TRBD1. This CDR3 is built from 15 residues. The trim removed 5 bases at V and 4 bases at J, leaving 10 bases unmatched. CDR1 is ENHRY, CDR2 SYGVKD, per germline. The CDR3: CAISLDRSEIETQYF. The CDR3 DNA reads as TGTGCCATCAGTTTGGACAGGTCCGAAATAGAGACCCAGTACTTC.

This chain uses TRBV7-2 with TRBJ1-2; 7 bases agree with TRBD1. The CDR3 is 15 residues long. Germline V gene sequence: CDR1 SGHTA, CDR2 FQGNSA. J lost 8 bases, V lost 4 bases, and 13 bases had no gene match. The CDR3 sequence: CASSSGRQGTWGYTF. Here the CDR3 DNA reads TGTGCCAGCAGCTCTGGGAGACAGGGTACCTGGGGCTACACCTTC. Complete variable domain (other parts from reference TRBV7-2 and TRBJ1-2): GAGVSQSPSNKVTEKGKDVELRCDPISGHTALYWYRQSLGQGLEFLIYFQGNSAPDKSGLPSDRFSAERTGGSVSTLTIQRTQQEDSAVYLCASSSGRQGTWGYTFGSGTRLTVV.

The chain links TRBV7-8 to TRBJ1-4; TRBD1 might be the D (5 bases). The germline CDR1 and CDR2 sequences are SGHVS and FQNEAQ. The CDR3 is 14 amino acids. The germline V and J ends were trimmed by 6 bases and 1 base, with 9 bases remaining between them. In DNA form, the CDR3 reads TGTGCCAGCAGTCTAGGGGTAACTAATGAAAAACTGTTTTTT. Translating gives CASSLGVTNEKLFF. The entire variable domain, with the rest obtained from reference TRBV7-8 and TRBJ1-4, is as follows: GAGVSQSPRYKVAKRGQDVALRCDPISGHVSLFWYQQALGQGPEFLTYFQNEAQLDKSGLPSDRFFAERPEGSVSTLKIQRTQQEDSAVYLCASSLGVTNEKLFFGSGTQLSVL.

V is TRBV6-5 and J is TRBJ2-7, with TRBD1 as a possible D gene (6 bases). Trimming removed 7 bases at V and 3 bases at J, with 13 bases between. CDR3 length: 13 residues. In germline, CDR1 is MNHEY, CDR2 SVGAGI. CDR3 residues: CASIVGQNYEQYV. In DNA, the CDR3 is TGTGCCAGCATAGTGGGACAAAACTACGAGCAGTACGTC.